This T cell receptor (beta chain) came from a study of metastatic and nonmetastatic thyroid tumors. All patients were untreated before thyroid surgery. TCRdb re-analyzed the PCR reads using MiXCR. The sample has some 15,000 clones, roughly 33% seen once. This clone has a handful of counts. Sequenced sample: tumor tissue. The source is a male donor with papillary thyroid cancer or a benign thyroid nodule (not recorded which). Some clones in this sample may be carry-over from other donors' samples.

Here the CDR3 DNA reads TGTGCCAGCAGCTTGGTACGGATCACTGAAGCTTTCTTT. Its protein is CASSLVRITEAFF. The chain links TRBV5-6 to TRBJ1-1; D gene uncertain. Trimming pared 0 bases from V and 4 bases from J, leaving 7 bases between. The CDR3 is 13 residues long. Germline V lookup: CDR1 SGHDT, CDR2 YYEEEE. Full variable domain (missing parts from reference TRBV5-6 and TRBJ1-1): DAGVTQSPTHLIKTRGQQVTLRCSPKSGHDTVSWYQQALGQGPQFIFQYYEEEERQRGNFPDRFSGHQFPNYSSELNVNALLLGDSALYLCASSLVRITEAFFGQGTRLTVV.